The rows below give T cell receptor beta chains drawn from one sample of a study of naive and memory T cell subsets. TCRdb called the UMI-ligation and nested PCR reads again in MiXCR, with one record for every CDR3 protein. The repertoire holds 95,000 to 150,000 distinct CDR3 sequences, with 35% to 40% as singletons. The sequencing sample was made of central memory CD4+ T cells from blood. The receptors stem from a human donor in good health. CDR3s include the opening cysteine and the closing phenylalanine or tryptophan. Fields, in order: D gene, clone size, J gene, V gene, CDR3 protein, CDR3 DNA. A D gene is named only where the DNA matches it firmly. Not all rows give a size; the values are once, few, many and, for expanded clones, a class.

D: NA; size: NA; J: TRBJ1-2; V: TRBV5-1; CDR3: CASSPEQGGVSGYTF; DNA: TGCGCCAGCAGCCCGGAACAGGGAGGGGTGTCTGGCTACACCTTC
D: NA; size: NA; J: TRBJ2-3; V: TRBV20-1; CDR3: CSAPTGVGGHTQYF; DNA: TGCAGTGCCCCTACGGGGGTTGGAGGACATACGCAGTATTTT
D: TRBD2; size: NA; J: TRBJ2-7; V: TRBV2; CDR3: CASSEFSGSHEQYF; DNA: TGTGCCAGCAGTGAATTTAGCGGGAGCCACGAGCAGTACTTC
D: NA; size: NA; J: TRBJ2-1; V: TRBV12-5; CDR3: CASGPPGTQGEQFF; DNA: TGTGCTAGTGGTCCCCCGGGGACTCAGGGGGAGCAGTTCTTC
D: TRBD2; size: NA; J: TRBJ2-2; V: TRBV14; CDR3: CASSPLAGGNTGELFF; DNA: TGTGCCAGCAGCCCGCTGGCGGGAGGGAACACCGGGGAGCTGTTTTTT
D: NA; size: few; J: TRBJ2-1; V: TRBV5-1; CDR3: CASSAIAEYNEQFF; DNA: TGCGCCAGCAGCGCAATAGCGGAATACAATGAGCAGTTCTTC
D: TRBD2; size: NA; J: TRBJ2-1; V: TRBV4-1; CDR3: CASSQEAGGLAGGRDEQFF; DNA: TGCGCCAGCAGCCAAGAAGCAGGGGGACTAGCGGGAGGCAGGGATGAGCAGTTCTTC
D: TRBD1; size: NA; J: TRBJ2-7; V: TRBV2; CDR3: CASSGQGASYEQYF; DNA: TGTGCCAGCAGTGGACAGGGGGCCTCCTACGAGCAGTACTTC
D: TRBD1; size: few; J: TRBJ1-2; V: TRBV20-1; CDR3: CSAKTGGDGYTF; DNA: TGCAGTGCCAAGACAGGGGGTGATGGCTACACCTTC
D: NA; size: once; J: TRBJ1-2; V: TRBV4-1; CDR3: CASSLTGLRGYTF; DNA: TGCGCCAGCAGCCTTACAGGGTTGCGGGGCTACACCTTC
D: NA; size: few; J: TRBJ2-6; V: TRBV10-3; CDR3: CAISESFTGTSGANVLTF; DNA: TGTGCCATCAGTGAGTCGTTCACCGGCACCTCTGGGGCCAACGTCCTGACTTTC
D: NA; size: once; J: TRBJ2-7; V: TRBV27; CDR3: CASSLSLRFPGDNLYEQYF; DNA: TGTGCCAGCAGTTTATCCCTTCGATTTCCCGGGGACAATCTCTACGAGCAGTACTTC
D: NA; size: once; J: TRBJ2-7; V: TRBV27; CDR3: CASLETGTGAYEQYF; DNA: TGTGCCAGCTTGGAAACCGGGACGGGCGCCTACGAGCAGTACTTC
D: NA; size: few; J: TRBJ1-1; V: TRBV12-3/TRBV12-4; CDR3: CASSSSRYTEAFF; DNA: TGTGCCAGCAGCTCGAGCCGATACACTGAAGCTTTCTTT
D: NA; size: NA; J: TRBJ2-1; V: TRBV10-2; CDR3: CASSIDRQGNEQFF; DNA: TGCGCCAGCAGTATTGACCGCCAGGGCAATGAGCAGTTCTTC
D: NA; size: few; J: TRBJ2-2; V: TRBV29-1; CDR3: CSAVRGSAGELFF; DNA: TGCAGCGCTGTCAGGGGTTCCGCCGGGGAGCTGTTTTTT
D: NA; size: NA; J: TRBJ2-1; V: TRBV11-2; CDR3: CASSSSRWGWEQFF; DNA: TGTGCCAGCAGCTCCTCTCGATGGGGCTGGGAGCAGTTCTTC
D: TRBD2; size: NA; J: TRBJ2-7; V: TRBV5-6; CDR3: CASSLAGGYSYEQYF; DNA: TGTGCCAGCAGCTTGGCGGGGGGATACTCCTACGAGCAGTACTTC
D: TRBD2; size: NA; J: TRBJ2-5; V: TRBV11-2; CDR3: CASSFSASGETQYF; DNA: TGTGCCAGCAGCTTCTCGGCTAGCGGGGAGACCCAGTACTTC
D: TRBD1; size: few; J: TRBJ2-1; V: TRBV10-3; CDR3: CAISEDRNNEQFF; DNA: TGTGCCATCTCTGAGGACAGGAACAATGAGCAGTTCTTC
D: NA; size: NA; J: TRBJ2-3; V: TRBV28; CDR3: CASTPTGKRGQYF; DNA: TGTGCCAGCACCCCTACCGGGAAAAGAGGGCAGTATTTT
D: TRBD1; size: few; J: TRBJ1-2; V: TRBV6-5; CDR3: CASSYGGQGANGYTF; DNA: TGTGCCAGCAGTTACGGTGGACAGGGGGCAAATGGCTACACCTTC
D: NA; size: NA; J: TRBJ2-7; V: TRBV5-6; CDR3: CASSLLQTAYEQYF; DNA: TGTGCCAGCAGCCTACTTCAAACGGCCTACGAGCAGTACTTC
D: NA; size: NA; J: TRBJ1-2; V: TRBV30; CDR3: CAWSVNRGKDYGYTF; DNA: TGTGCCTGGAGTGTAAATCGGGGAAAGGACTATGGCTACACCTTC
D: NA; size: NA; J: TRBJ2-7; V: TRBV29-1; CDR3: CSVKPASYEQYF; DNA: TGCAGCGTTAAGCCCGCTTCCTACGAGCAGTACTTC
D: TRBD2; size: few; J: TRBJ2-1; V: TRBV29-1; CDR3: CSVGIPSGTSGSNEQFF; DNA: TGCAGCGTCGGGATACCTTCCGGGACTAGCGGGAGTAATGAGCAGTTCTTC
D: NA; size: once; J: TRBJ2-7; V: TRBV2; CDR3: CASVNYEQYF; DNA: TGTGCCAGCGTAAACTACGAGCAGTACTTC
D: NA; size: once; J: TRBJ1-6; V: TRBV6-2/TRBV6-3; CDR3: CASSYGGSYNSPLHF; DNA: TGTGCCAGCAGTTACGGTGGAAGCTATAATTCACCCCTCCACTTT
D: NA; size: few; J: TRBJ1-1; V: TRBV27; CDR3: CASSLSRVSNTEAFF; DNA: TGTGCCAGCAGTTTATCACGGGTCTCGAACACTGAAGCTTTCTTT
D: NA; size: few; J: TRBJ2-7; V: TRBV7-2; CDR3: CASSLRRDYEQYF; DNA: TGTGCCAGCAGCTTAAGGAGGGACTACGAGCAGTACTTC
D: TRBD1; size: NA; J: TRBJ2-6; V: TRBV12-3/TRBV12-4; CDR3: CASSLTGGTLLSGANVLTF; DNA: TGTGCCAGCAGTTTGACAGGGGGCACTCTTCTCTCTGGGGCCAACGTCCTGACTTTC
D: NA; size: NA; J: TRBJ2-7; V: TRBV7-2; CDR3: CASSSVYEQYF; DNA: TGTGCCAGCAGCTCCGTATACGAGCAGTACTTC